The present TCR beta chain was sequenced within a study of T cells after yellow fever vaccination. At the level of the study: Low-cell-number fractions were prepared with SMART-Seq v4 Ultra Low Input.

It was through 5'RACE template switching that TCR cDNA was made, with a universal primer site and UMIs added. TCRdb re-derived calls from the 5' RACE reads in MiXCR, one entry per CDR3 protein. The sample has hundreds of thousands of distinct CDR3 sequences; roughly 8.6% are singletons. Points from the study as a whole: Overall, a small share of clonotypes was seen in both CD4 and CD8 compartments. Subsequent booster samples again held most clones from primary vaccination (96% CD4, 88% CD8).

This clonotype has just a few counts. Antigen unknown. This CDR3 region has 14 residues. Deletions cut 6 bases from V and 0 bases from J, with 11 bases between. Germline V gene lookup returns CDR1 SGHRS and CDR2 YFSETQ. The chain carries TRBV5-1 and TRBJ2-3; D assignment may be TRBD1 or TRBD2 (6 bases each). The material sequenced was PBMCs, taken about 41 days after the first yellow fever vaccination. This TCR derives from a man between 18 and 29 years old who received the YFV17D yellow fever vaccine. CDR3 protein: CASKRGDSTDTQYF. CDR3 coding DNA: TGCGCCAGCAAGAGGGGGGACAGCACAGATACGCAGTATTTT. Full variable domain (outside the CDR3, taken from reference TRBV5-1 and TRBJ2-3): KAGVTQTPRYLIKTRGQQVTLSCSPISGHRSVSWYQQTPGQGLQFLFEYFSETQRNKGNFPGRFSGRQFSNSRSEMNVSTLELGDSALYLCASKRGDSTDTQYFGPGTRLTVL.